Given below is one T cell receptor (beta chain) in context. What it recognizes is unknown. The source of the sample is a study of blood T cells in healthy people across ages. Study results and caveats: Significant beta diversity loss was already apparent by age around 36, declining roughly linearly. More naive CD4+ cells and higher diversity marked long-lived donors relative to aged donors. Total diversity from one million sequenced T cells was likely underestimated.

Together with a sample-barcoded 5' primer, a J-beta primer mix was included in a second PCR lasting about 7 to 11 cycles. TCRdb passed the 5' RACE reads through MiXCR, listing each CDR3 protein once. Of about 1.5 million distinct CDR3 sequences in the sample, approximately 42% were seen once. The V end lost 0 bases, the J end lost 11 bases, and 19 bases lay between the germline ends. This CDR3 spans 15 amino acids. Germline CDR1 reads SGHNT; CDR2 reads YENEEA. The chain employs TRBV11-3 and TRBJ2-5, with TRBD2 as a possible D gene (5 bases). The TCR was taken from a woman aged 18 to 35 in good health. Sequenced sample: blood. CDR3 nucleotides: TGTGCCAGCAGCTTAGATCCGGGAACCAACAATGAGCAGTACTTC. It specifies CASSLDPGTNNEQYF.